This entry features one TCR beta chain sequence. The CDR3 is 16 residues long. The V gene's germline CDR1 is LNHDA and CDR2 SQIVND (reference sequence). Trimming cost V 5 bases and J 1 base; bases outside gene matches: 10. Repertoires were generated with immunoSEQ multiplex PCR, while TCRdb's copy carries only in-frame clones and drops some. Of over a million clones detected, 78% appear once; the ten largest clones hold approximately 0.5%. This entry is derived from a study of shared clonotypes between healthy human individuals. The rearrangement links TRBV19 to TRBJ1-2, with 7 bases that match TRBD1. The sequenced sample was memory CD4+ T cells from PBMCs. Subset indicated: CD45RA-negative fraction. The TCR originated in a man between 18 and 35 years old in good health. Some clones in this sample may be carry-over from other donors' samples. The CDR3 nucleotides are TGTGCCAGTAGTTCCGACAGGGTAGTGGTTAACTATGGCTACACCTTC. Its translation: CASSSDRVVVNYGYTF.